A single sample is the source of the 14 T cell receptor beta chains below, sequenced in a study of tumor and adjacent non-tumor tissue in lung cancer (dated by TCRdb to between 2018 and 2020). RNA was extracted from bulk unsorted tissue and checked for quality with a NanoDrop ND-1000 and an Agilent 2100. Libraries were constructed by multiplex PCR. The instrument given in TCRdb is Illumina HiSeq 2500. TCRbeta libraries were constructed through three rounds of nested PCR with primers (Table S4) according to protocols modified from ARM-PCR. Through fastp at Q25 and MiXCR, TCRdb rebuilt clones from the public reads, retaining in-frame beta chains. One record per CDR3 amino acid sequence lists the most common genes and DNA. For this sample the table gives roughly 150,000 distinct CDR3 sequences, of which around 61% were detected only once. About 20% of the sample is in the top ten clones. Source material: lung tumor tissue. Receptor source: a man aged 60 to 75 with small cell lung cancer.

Comments on this clonotype: The conserved phenylalanine or tryptophan is not found at the CDR3 terminus, so this likely reflects a read error. No DNA is shown, since the ends of the CDR3 on it are uncertain; the CDR3 is the one TCRdb lists. The chain recombines TRBV20-1 with TRBJ2-4; the D call TRBD1 from the table was never checked on the DNA. The CDR3 is 14 residues long, counting both termini. CDR1 and CDR2 (germline): DFQATT, SNEGSKA (reference sequence). CDR3 sequence reads: CSATGTAVGNIQCI.

The chain couples TRBV11-1 to TRBJ2-1, with D hard to call. Germline V gene lookup returns CDR1 SGHAT and CDR2 FQDESV (reference sequence). This CDR3 has 12 residues. Trimming took off 6 bases at V and 9 bases at J, with 12 bases between the two ends. CDR3 coding DNA: TGTGCCAGCAGACGACCGACAACTGAGCAGTTCTTC. Translation: CASRRPTTEQFF. Combining the CDR3 with reference TRBV11-1 and TRBJ2-1 gives the whole variable domain EAEVAQSPRYKITEKSQAVAFWCDPISGHATLYWYRQILGQGPELLVQFQDESVVDDSQLPKDRFSAERLKGVDSTLKIQPAELGDSAMYLCASRRPTTEQFFGPGTRLTVL.

V usage is TRBV11-2 and J usage is TRBJ2-1, with D unresolved. This CDR3 has 15 residues. The germline V gene encodes CDR1 SGHAT and CDR2 FQNNGV. Trimming took off 1 base at V and 9 bases at J, with 16 bases between the two ends. CDR3 sequence: CASSLVGLTPTEQFF. The CDR3 region has the DNA TGTGCCAGCAGCTTAGTAGGCCTTACTCCGACTGAGCAGTTCTTC.

This clonotype was found many times. The chain recombines TRBV12-3 or TRBV12-4 with TRBJ2-1; D unclear. V was trimmed by 3 bases and J by 0 bases, leaving 9 bases between them. This CDR3 comprises 15 residues. CDR3 amino acids: CASSFPRISYNEQFF. For the CDR3, the DNA is TGTGCCAGCAGTTTCCCGCGGATCTCCTACAATGAGCAGTTCTTC.

As to this clonotype: One junction end disagrees with the germline gene, perhaps due to a read error. The chain carries TRBV6-5 and TRBJ2-1; tentatively, D is TRBD1 or TRBD2 (5 bases each). CDR3 length: 15 amino acids. The germline V gene encodes CDR1 MNHEY and CDR2 SVGAGI. The CDR3 loop reads CASSLLDWDVHEQFF. The CDR3 nucleotides are TGTGCCAGCAGTCTATTGGACTGGGACGTCCATGAGCAATTCTTC.

Concerning this clonotype itself: The conserved phenylalanine or tryptophan is not found at the CDR3 terminus, so this likely reflects a read error. Because the CDR3's place on the DNA is in doubt, the DNA is left out and the CDR3 is given as listed by TCRdb. J is TRBJ2-7 and V is TRBV6-1; the D call in the table, TRBD1, was not verified against the DNA. Inclusive of both ends, the CDR3 amounts to 15 amino acids. From germline, CDR1 is MNHNS and CDR2 SASEGT. CDR3 sequence reads: CASSVTSTGTYEHYS.

The genes are TRBV12-3 or TRBV12-4 and TRBJ2-2; 8 positions match TRBD1. The CDR3 length is 16 residues. Trimming took 7 bases from V and 1 from J; bases not matched to a gene: 8. The CDR3 here is CASTPLGQGNTGELFF. In nucleotides, the CDR3 is TGTGCCAGCACCCCCTTAGGACAGGGGAACACCGGGGAGCTGTTTTTT.

In the case of this clonotype: Germline and junction disagree at one end, which may indicate a read error. This chain connects TRBV29-1 to TRBJ2-5; TRBD1 might be the D (5 bases). CDR1 and CDR2 (germline): SQVTM, ANQGSEA. This CDR3 comprises 12 residues. For the CDR3, the DNA is TGCAGCGTTGTAGGACATCCAGAGACTCAGTACTTC. Its protein product is CSVVGHPETQYF.

The V gene is TRBV6-1, the J gene TRBJ2-5; 7 nucleotides agree with TRBD2. After removal of 6 bases from V and 4 bases from J, the junction contained 14 bases not matched to a gene. This CDR3 has 16 residues. Germline-derived CDR1 and CDR2 are MNHNS and SASEGT. CDR3 sequence reads: CASSPTSERSAETQYF. The CDR3 coding sequence is TGTGCCAGCAGCCCAACTAGCGAGAGGAGCGCAGAGACCCAGTACTTC.

About this clonotype itself: A clone one base away is much larger, so this may be a read error. This rearrangement joins TRBV28 to TRBJ1-5; weak D call: TRBD1 (5 bases). The CDR3 is 16 residues long. The germline CDR1 and CDR2 sequences are MDHEN and SYDVKM. The CDR3 nucleotides read TGTGTCACCCTACCCGCACAGGTTTATAGCAATCAGCCCCAGCATTTT. Its protein is CVTLPAQVYSNQPQHF.

Notes on this clonotype: This could be a read error, since a much larger clone is one nucleotide away. V and J are TRBV6-1 and TRBJ2-7; D tentatively reads TRBD1 or TRBD2 (5 bases each). The germline V gene encodes CDR1 MNHNS and CDR2 SASEGT. CDR3 length: 12 residues. V lost 6 bases and J 12 bases, leaving 18 bases between the germline ends. CDR3 sequence reads: CASRTSRDPMYF. The DNA of the CDR3 is TGTGCCAGCAGAACCTCCAGGGACCCGATGTACTTC.

There are a few counts of this clonotype. This chain uses TRBV29-1 with TRBJ2-5; 11 nucleotides agree with TRBD2. The junction had 6 bases not matched to a gene; V was cut back by 4 bases and J by 5 bases. Germline CDR1 SQVTM, CDR2 ANQGSEA. This CDR3 has 14 residues. The CDR3 nucleotides are TGCAGCGTTGCGACTAGCGGGACTGGGGAGACCCAGTACTTC. Its translation: CSVATSGTGETQYF.

For the CDR3, the DNA is TGTGCCAGCAGCCCCCGCCGTTCTAATTCACCCCTCCACTTT. Its translation is CASSPRRSNSPLHF. The chain joins TRBV13 to TRBJ1-6, with D uncertain. Trimming took off 5 bases at V and 6 bases at J, with 11 bases between the two ends. Germline assignment: CDR1 PRHDT and CDR2 FYEKMQ (reference sequence). The CDR3 has 14 residues. Full variable domain (remainder filled in from reference TRBV13 and TRBJ1-6): AAGVIQSPRHLIKEKRETATLKCYPIPRHDTVYWYQQGPGQDPQFLISFYEKMQSDKGSIPDRFSAQQFSDYHSELNMSSLELGDSALYFCASSPRRSNSPLHFGNGTRLTVT.

About this clonotype: This may stem from a read error, because a much larger clone lies one nucleotide away. The chain is built from TRBV20-1 and TRBJ1-1; D is unclear. CDR1 and CDR2 (germline): DFQATT, SNEGSKA (reference sequence). This CDR3 region has 14 residues. CDR3 sequence reads: CSVRGGVGNTETFF. As DNA, the CDR3 is TGCAGTGTAAGAGGTGGGGTCGGGAACACTGAAACTTTCTTT.